The 32 T cell receptor beta chains below all came from one sample that was sequenced in a study of blood T cell repertoires in COVID-19. Clones were sequenced by immunoSEQ multiplex PCR, and TCRdb holds only the in-frame ones, with some missing. The repertoire holds around 220,000 clones, with about 88% as singletons. Sequencing used peripheral blood. Receptors were obtained from a woman aged 50 to 60 with COVID-19, enrolled during active disease.

The chain couples TRBV9 to TRBJ2-3; 8 bases map to TRBD1. CDR1 is SGDLS, CDR2 YYNGEE, per germline. The V segment lost 3 bases and the J segment 8 bases; nucleotides outside the gene matches: 14. The CDR3 extends over 16 amino acids. This CDR3 reads CASSAGWGTGGITQYF. CDR3 nucleotide sequence: TGTGCCAGCAGCGCCGGGTGGGGGACAGGAGGTATTACGCAGTATTTT.

The rearrangement links TRBV18 to TRBJ1-5; D is uncertain. The germline V and J ends were trimmed by 4 bases and 6 bases, with 16 bases remaining between them. This CDR3 spans 15 amino acids. Germline V gene sequence: CDR1 KGHSH, CDR2 LQKENI. CDR3 nucleotides: TGTGCCAGCTCACGCCGAGACCGGGAGGGTCAGCCCCAGCATTTT. Translated: CASSRRDREGQPQHF. Complete variable domain (other parts from reference TRBV18 and TRBJ1-5): NAGVMQNPRHLVRRRGQEARLRCSPMKGHSHVYWYRQLPEEGLKFMVYLQKENIIDESGMPKERFSAEFPKEGPSILRIQQVVRGDSAAYFCASSRRDREGQPQHFGDGTRLSIL.

The chain links TRBV10-3 to TRBJ2-3, with 11 bases fitting TRBD2. Unmatched junction bases numbered 6, after V lost 6 bases and J lost 4 bases. Germline CDR1 ENHRY, CDR2 SYGVKD. The CDR3 extends over 15 amino acids. The CDR3 is CAISSTSGVSDTQYF. For the CDR3, the DNA is TGTGCCATCAGCTCGACTAGCGGGGTCTCAGATACGCAGTATTTT.

The chain combines TRBV10-1 with TRBJ1-5, with 8 bases lining up with TRBD1. V lost 0 bases, J lost 5 bases, and 9 bases stayed unmatched. Germline loops: CDR1 WNHNN, CDR2 SYGVQD (reference sequence). The CDR3 runs 17 residues. CDR3 DNA sequence: TGCGCCAGCAGTGAGTCGGGCGACAGGGGACAATATCAGCCCCAGCATTTT. Translating gives CASSESGDRGQYQPQHF.

The chain has TRBV11-2 and TRBJ2-3; 14 nucleotides align to TRBD2. This CDR3 spans 17 amino acids. The V and J ends lost 2 bases and 2 bases, in that order; junction bases with no gene match: 3. Germline V lookup: CDR1 SGHAT, CDR2 FQNNGV. Here the CDR3 reads CASSLRTSGGSTDTQYF. The CDR3 nucleotides are TGTGCCAGCAGCTTACGGACTAGCGGGGGGTCCACAGATACGCAGTATTTT.

J is TRBJ1-1 and V is TRBV27, with 9 positions matching TRBD1. Looked up from germline, CDR1 is MNHEY and CDR2 is SMNVEV (reference sequence). The CDR3 runs 13 residues. The junction had 6 bases not matched to a gene; V was cut back by 9 bases and J by 4 bases. This CDR3 reads CASGTGGGTEAFF. The CDR3 DNA follows: TGTGCCAGTGGAACAGGGGGCGGCACTGAAGCTTTCTTT.

The rearrangement links TRBV4-3 to TRBJ1-2; possible D gene TRBD1, 5 bases. Germline V gene sequence: CDR1 LGHNA, CDR2 YSLEER. This CDR3 has 15 amino acids. The germline V and J ends were trimmed by 2 bases and 5 bases, with 15 bases remaining between them. CDR3 sequence reads: CASSQWFQGSYGYTF. For the CDR3, the DNA is TGCGCCAGCAGCCAATGGTTCCAGGGATCGTATGGCTACACCTTC.

A single count supports this clone. The V call is TRBV5-1, the J call TRBJ2-3; D is perhaps TRBD2 (6 bases). Germline V gene sequence: CDR1 SGHRS, CDR2 YFSETQ. The CDR3 is 14 amino acids. Trimming took 2 bases from V and 0 from J, leaving 7 bases between them. The CDR3 loop is CASSFGTSTDTQYF. Here the CDR3 DNA reads TGCGCCAGCAGCTTCGGGACTAGCACAGATACGCAGTATTTT.

V is TRBV21-1 and J is TRBJ2-3; the table calls TRBD2, which could not be checked here. TRBV21-1 has pseudogene status. The CDR3 consists of 14 residues. CDR3: CASSPPTSTDTQYF. The CDR3 region has the DNA TGTGCCAGCAGCCCTCCGACTAGCACAGATACGCAGTATTTT.

The V call is TRBV9, the J call TRBJ2-7; 11 bases match TRBD1. The germline gives CDR1 SGDLS, CDR2 YYNGEE. The CDR3 contains 16 residues. V was pared by 3 bases and J by 2 bases, with 7 bases of the junction left unmatched. CDR3 in amino acids: CASSAPGTGGTYEQYF. As DNA, the CDR3 is TGTGCCAGCAGCGCCCCCGGGACAGGGGGTACCTACGAGCAGTACTTC.

The J gene is TRBJ1-2, the V gene TRBV9, with D possibly matching TRBD1 (6 bases). The CDR3 consists of 17 residues. V was pared by 4 bases and J by 5 bases, with 24 bases between. Germline V lookup: CDR1 SGDLS, CDR2 YYNGEE. DNA for the CDR3: TGTGCCAGCAGCCCAGGGGAGATCTCGCTCGATCTTTATGGCTACACCTTC. Translation gives CASSPGEISLDLYGYTF.

The V and J genes are TRBV14 and TRBJ2-3, with 8 bases fitting TRBD2. Germline CDR1 SGHDN, CDR2 FVKESK. After removal of 6 bases from V and 4 bases from J, the junction contained 9 bases not matched to a gene. This CDR3 region has 15 residues. The CDR3 DNA is TGTGCCAGCAGACCACGGGGGGGCTTGCCAGATACGCAGTATTTT. It codes for CASRPRGGLPDTQYF.

This chain joins TRBV4-1 and TRBJ2-1; 9 bases line up with TRBD2. This CDR3 has 16 amino acids. From germline, CDR1 is MGHRA and CDR2 YSYEKL. V dropped 4 bases and J dropped 10; count of bases not matched to a gene: 14. This CDR3 is CASSRPLVAGGTEQFF. CDR3 nucleotides: TGCGCCAGCAGCCGGCCTCTGGTTGCGGGGGGGACAGAGCAGTTCTTC.

The chain's CDR3 is CASRDTLQETQYF. The CDR3, as DNA: TGTGCCAGTAGAGACACCCTCCAAGAGACCCAGTACTTC. The J gene is TRBJ2-5, the V gene TRBV19; D gene ambiguous. Germline loops: CDR1 LNHDA, CDR2 SQIVND (reference sequence). Trimming shortened V by 6 bases and J by 1 base, and 9 bases separated the two germline ends. The CDR3 is 13 amino acids. The full variable domain, with the rest looked up from reference TRBV19 and TRBJ2-5, is DGGITQSPKYLFRKEGQNVTLSCEQNLNHDAMYWYRQDPGQGLRLIYYSQIVNDFQKGDIAEGYSVSREKKESFPLTVTSAQKNPTAFYLCASRDTLQETQYFGPGTRLLVL.

The chain recombines TRBV5-8 with TRBJ2-1; D may be TRBD1 (6 bases). The V gene lost 5 bases and the J gene lost 4 bases, with 10 bases spanning the gap. The germline CDR1 and CDR2 sequences are SGHTS and YDEGEE. The CDR3 extends over 13 amino acids. CDR3 DNA sequence: TGTGCCAGCAGGCTCAGGGGTTACAATGAGCAGTTCTTC. This translates into CASRLRGYNEQFF.

The chain combines TRBV27 with TRBJ2-7; D possibly corresponds to TRBD2 (5 bases). Germline V gene data show CDR1 as MNHEY and CDR2 as SMNVEV (reference sequence). V lost 9 bases and J lost 4, with 19 bases in between. CDR3 size: 14 residues. The CDR3 DNA sequence: TGTGCCAGTTTGATCGGGGATAACGGTTACGAGCAGTACTTC. Translated, it gives CASLIGDNGYEQYF.

The V call is TRBV10-2, the J call TRBJ2-7; weak D call: TRBD1 (7 bases). Trimming pared 4 bases from V and 0 bases from J, leaving 25 bases between. Germline CDR1 and CDR2: WSHSY and SAAADI. This CDR3 comprises 19 residues. CDR3 protein: CASSGGLSAGGFSSYEQYV. DNA for the CDR3: TGCGCCAGCAGTGGGGGCCTTTCGGCAGGGGGGTTTAGCTCCTACGAGCAGTACGTC.

This clone occurred once. The rearrangement links TRBV6-2 or TRBV6-3 to TRBJ1-1; unclear D gene. The CDR3 covers 13 residues. The germline V and J ends were trimmed by 2 bases and 2 bases, with 6 bases remaining between them. Germline-derived CDR1 and CDR2 are MNHEY and SVGEGT. Here the CDR3 DNA reads TGTGCCAGCAGTTACAAGAGAAACACTGAAGCTTTCTTT. This codes for CASSYKRNTEAFF.

This CDR3 reads CASSEVGRGGSNQPQHF. CDR3 bases: TGTGCCAGCAGTGAAGTCGGCAGGGGAGGGAGCAATCAGCCCCAGCATTTT. This chain joins TRBV6-1 and TRBJ1-5, with D perhaps matching TRBD1 (6 bases). In germline, CDR1 is MNHNS, CDR2 SASEGT. The CDR3 extends over 17 amino acids. Trimming left V 1 base short and J 1 base short, with 14 bases between.

J is TRBJ2-3 and V is TRBV5-6, with a weak D call TRBD2 (7 bases). V gave up 0 bases and J gave up 6 bases, with 17 bases separating them. The CDR3 contains 16 residues. The germline gives CDR1 SGHDT, CDR2 YYEEEE. The CDR3 region is CASSLVAGAPRDTQYF. The CDR3 DNA follows: TGTGCCAGCAGCTTGGTTGCGGGGGCCCCGCGGGATACGCAGTATTTT.

This rearrangement joins TRBV19 to TRBJ1-1; 7 bases fit TRBD1. The CDR3 runs to 14 residues. CDR1 LNHDA and CDR2 SQIVND come from the germline V gene (reference sequence). The V and J ends lost 5 bases and 1 base, in that order; junction bases with no gene match: 4. CDR3 sequence: CASSVGQANTEAFF. The DNA for the CDR3 is TGTGCCAGTAGTGTCGGACAGGCGAACACTGAAGCTTTCTTT.

The chain recombines TRBV3-1 (or the pseudogene TRBV3-2) with TRBJ1-6, with 7 bases aligning to TRBD1. CDR1 LGHDT and CDR2 YNNKEL come from the germline V gene (reference sequence). The CDR3 totals 16 residues. Losses at the gene ends were 2 bases for V and 0 bases for J; bases not matched to a gene: 1. The CDR3 region has the DNA TGTGCCAGCAGCCAAAGACAGGGCTCCTATAATTCACCCCTCCACTTT. Protein: CASSQRQGSYNSPLHF.

The table lists this clone with a count of one. The chain carries TRBV27 and TRBJ1-4; 9 nucleotides line up with TRBD1. The CDR3 covers 15 residues. CDR1 is MNHEY and CDR2 is SMNVEV in the germline V gene (reference sequence). V gave up 5 bases and J gave up 7 bases; unmatched junction bases: 8. The CDR3 loop is CASSPRQGDSEKLFF. CDR3 nucleotide sequence: TGTGCCAGCAGTCCCCGACAGGGGGATAGTGAAAAACTGTTTTTT.

This clone was found once. The chain couples TRBV5-4 to TRBJ1-3; tentative D call: TRBD1 (6 bases). CDR1 and CDR2 (germline): SGHNT, YYREEE (reference sequence). The CDR3 totals 13 residues. CDR3 region: CATQGWGGNTIYF. The DNA of the CDR3 is TGTGCAACTCAGGGGTGGGGAGGAAACACCATATATTTT.

V gene TRBV6-2 or TRBV6-3 combines with J gene TRBJ2-1; no clear D gene. V was pared by 4 bases and J by 6 bases, with 10 bases between. The CDR3 is made up of 13 amino acids. Germline V gene lookup returns CDR1 MNHEY and CDR2 SVGEGT. CDR3 residues: CASSLGRSNEQFF. The CDR3, as DNA: TGTGCCAGCAGTTTAGGTAGGAGCAATGAGCAGTTCTTC.

The chain carries TRBV28 and TRBJ2-7, with a tentative D call TRBD1 (5 bases). CDR1 is MDHEN, CDR2 SYDVKM, per germline. The CDR3 sequence is 14 residues long. V shed 3 bases and J shed 5 bases, with 14 bases lying between them. The CDR3 coding sequence is TGTGCCAGCAGTTTTTTTGGCAGGGATCACGAGCAGTACTTC. Protein product: CASSFFGRDHEQYF.

The J gene is TRBJ1-5, the V gene TRBV19; TRBD1 matches 7 bases. The CDR3 contains 13 residues. Germline V gene sequence: CDR1 LNHDA, CDR2 SQIVND (reference sequence). V was pared by 10 bases and J by 6 bases, with 9 bases of the junction left unmatched. CDR3 residues: CATVDRYSQPQHF. The CDR3 DNA reads TGTGCCACAGTGGACAGGTATAGTCAGCCCCAGCATTTT.

The rearrangement joins TRBV7-2 to TRBJ1-1, with D perhaps TRBD1 (6 bases). The CDR3 loop spans 16 amino acids. Germline V CDR1 and CDR2: SGHTA, FQGNSA. The V gene lost 1 base and the J gene lost 1 base, with 13 bases spanning the gap. The CDR3 loop is CASSLEGHRGNTEAFF. CDR3 nucleotide sequence: TGTGCCAGCAGCTTAGAGGGACACCGAGGGAACACTGAAGCTTTCTTT.

The chain combines TRBV27 with TRBJ1-2; TRBD1 might be the D (6 bases). This CDR3 has 18 residues. Trimming removed 4 bases at V and 0 bases at J, with 21 bases between. Looked up from germline, CDR1 is MNHEY and CDR2 is SMNVEV (reference sequence). CDR3 DNA sequence: TGTGCCAGCAGTTCTAGGGCCGGGACACCGAATCCTAACTATGGCTACACCTTC. Amino acid sequence: CASSSRAGTPNPNYGYTF.

Remarks on this clone: This sample also contains other DNA sequences that code for the same CDR3. The chain combines TRBV19 with TRBJ1-2; D gene unclear. V lost 0 bases to trimming and J lost 7 bases, with 6 bases between them. The CDR3 is 12 amino acids. Germline lookup yields CDR1 LNHDA and CDR2 SQIVND (reference sequence). CDR3 coding DNA: TGTGCCAGTAGTATAGATCGGGGTGGCTACACCTTC. It specifies CASSIDRGGYTF.

The genes are TRBV14 and TRBJ2-1, with 9 bases lining up with TRBD1. CDR1 SGHDN and CDR2 FVKESK come from the germline V gene. CDR3 size: 15 residues. V gave up 3 bases and J gave up 3 bases; unmatched junction bases: 3. CDR3 sequence reads: CASSQDRGIYNEQFF. CDR3 DNA sequence: TGTGCCAGCAGCCAGGACAGGGGAATCTACAATGAGCAGTTCTTC. Using reference TRBV14 and TRBJ2-1 for the parts outside the CDR3, the full variable domain is EAGVTQFPSHSVIEKGQTVTLRCDPISGHDNLYWYRRVMGKEIKFLLHFVKESKQDESGMPNNRFLAERTGGTYSTLKVQPAELEDSGVYFCASSQDRGIYNEQFFGPGTRLTVL.

J is TRBJ1-2 and V is TRBV18; TRBD1 agrees at 7 bases. From germline, CDR1 is KGHSH and CDR2 LQKENI. This CDR3 is 15 amino acids long. The J segment lost 1 base and the V segment lost 3 bases, leaving 5 bases of the junction unmatched. CDR3 residues: CASSPNRGYNYGYTF. In DNA form, the CDR3 reads TGTGCCAGCTCACCTAACAGGGGATATAACTATGGCTACACCTTC.